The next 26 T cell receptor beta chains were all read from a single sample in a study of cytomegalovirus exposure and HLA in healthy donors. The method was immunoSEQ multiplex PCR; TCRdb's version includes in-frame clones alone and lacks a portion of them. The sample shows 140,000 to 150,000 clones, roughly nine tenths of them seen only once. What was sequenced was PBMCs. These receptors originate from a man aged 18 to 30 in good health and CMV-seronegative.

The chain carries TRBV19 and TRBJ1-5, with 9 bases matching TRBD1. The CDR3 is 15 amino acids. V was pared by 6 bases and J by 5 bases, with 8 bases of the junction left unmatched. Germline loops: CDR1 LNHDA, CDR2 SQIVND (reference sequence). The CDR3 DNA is TGTGCCAGTAGGTCCGGGACAGGGCAGGATCAGCCCCAGCATTTT. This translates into CASRSGTGQDQPQHF.

The CDR3: CASSPRKGQQETQYF. CDR3 coding DNA: TGTGCCAGCAGCCCTCGGAAGGGGCAGCAAGAGACCCAGTACTTC. J is TRBJ2-5 and V is TRBV14, with D possibly matching TRBD1 (5 bases). Germline CDR1 is SGHDN and CDR2 is FVKESK. This CDR3 is 15 amino acids long. Trimming stripped 4 bases from V and 2 bases from J, with 14 bases between.

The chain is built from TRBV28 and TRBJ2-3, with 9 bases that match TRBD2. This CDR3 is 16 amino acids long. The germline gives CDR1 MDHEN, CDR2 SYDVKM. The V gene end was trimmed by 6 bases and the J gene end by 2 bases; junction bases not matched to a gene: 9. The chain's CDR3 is CASSPRLAVSTDTQYF. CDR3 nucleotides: TGTGCCAGCAGCCCGCGACTAGCGGTTTCCACAGATACGCAGTATTTT.

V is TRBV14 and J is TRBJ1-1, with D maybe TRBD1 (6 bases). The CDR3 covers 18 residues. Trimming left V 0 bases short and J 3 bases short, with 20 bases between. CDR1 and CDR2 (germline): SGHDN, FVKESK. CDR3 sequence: CASSQDQSNWGPDTEAFF. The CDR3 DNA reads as TGTGCCAGCAGCCAAGATCAAAGTAATTGGGGGCCCGACACTGAAGCTTTCTTT.

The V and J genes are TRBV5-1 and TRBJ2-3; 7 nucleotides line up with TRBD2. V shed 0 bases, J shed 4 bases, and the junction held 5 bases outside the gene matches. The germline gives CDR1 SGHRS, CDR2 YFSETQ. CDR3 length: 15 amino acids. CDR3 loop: CASSLAGGGPDTQYF. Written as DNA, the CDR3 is TGCGCCAGCAGCTTGGCCGGGGGAGGGCCAGATACGCAGTATTTT.

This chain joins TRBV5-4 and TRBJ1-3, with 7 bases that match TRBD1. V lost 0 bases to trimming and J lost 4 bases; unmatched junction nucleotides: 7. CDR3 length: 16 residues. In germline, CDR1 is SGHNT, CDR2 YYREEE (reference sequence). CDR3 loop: CASSLGTGAAGNTIYF. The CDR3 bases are TGTGCCAGCAGCTTGGGAACAGGGGCTGCCGGAAACACCATATATTTT.

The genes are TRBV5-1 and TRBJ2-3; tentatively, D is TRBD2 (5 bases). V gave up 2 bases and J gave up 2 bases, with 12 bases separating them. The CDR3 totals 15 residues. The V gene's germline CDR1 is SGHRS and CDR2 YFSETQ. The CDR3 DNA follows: TGCGCCAGCAGCTTAGTTAGCGCCCTCACAGATACGCAGTATTTT. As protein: CASSLVSALTDTQYF.

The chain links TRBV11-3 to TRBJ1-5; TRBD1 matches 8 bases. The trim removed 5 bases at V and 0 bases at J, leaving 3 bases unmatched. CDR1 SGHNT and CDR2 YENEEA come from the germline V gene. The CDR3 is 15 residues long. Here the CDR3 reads CASSQGTGSNQPQHF. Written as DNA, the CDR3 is TGTGCCAGCAGCCAAGGGACAGGTAGCAATCAGCCCCAGCATTTT.

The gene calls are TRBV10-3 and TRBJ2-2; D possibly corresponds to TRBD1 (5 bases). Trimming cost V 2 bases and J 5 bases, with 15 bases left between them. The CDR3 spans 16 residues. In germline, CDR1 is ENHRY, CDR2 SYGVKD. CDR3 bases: TGTGCCATCAGTGAGAGTCGAGCAGGGTGGACCGGGGAGCTGTTTTTT. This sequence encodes CAISESRAGWTGELFF.

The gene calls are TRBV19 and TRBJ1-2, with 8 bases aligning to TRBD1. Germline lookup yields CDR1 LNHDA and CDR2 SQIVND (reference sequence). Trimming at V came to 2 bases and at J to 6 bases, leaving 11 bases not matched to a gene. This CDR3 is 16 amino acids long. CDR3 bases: TGTGCCAGTAGTATACGGCGACAGGGGTCCGACGATGGCTACACCTTC. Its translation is CASSIRRQGSDDGYTF.

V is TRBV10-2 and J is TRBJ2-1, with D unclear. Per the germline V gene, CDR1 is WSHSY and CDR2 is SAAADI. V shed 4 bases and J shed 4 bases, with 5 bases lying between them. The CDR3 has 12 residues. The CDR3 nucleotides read TGCGCCAGCAGTGTCCCTTACAATGAGCAGTTCTTC. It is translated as CASSVPYNEQFF.

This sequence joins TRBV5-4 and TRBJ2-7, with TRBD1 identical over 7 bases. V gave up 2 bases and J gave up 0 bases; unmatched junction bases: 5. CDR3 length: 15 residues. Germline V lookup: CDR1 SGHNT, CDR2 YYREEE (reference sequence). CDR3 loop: CASSFRTGSSYEQYV. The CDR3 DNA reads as TGTGCCAGCAGCTTTCGGACAGGAAGCTCCTACGAGCAGTACGTC.

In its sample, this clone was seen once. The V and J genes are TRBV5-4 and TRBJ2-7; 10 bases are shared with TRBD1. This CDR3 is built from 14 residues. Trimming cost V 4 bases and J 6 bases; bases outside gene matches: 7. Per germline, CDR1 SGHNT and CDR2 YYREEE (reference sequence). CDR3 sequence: CASSLGTGAAEQYF. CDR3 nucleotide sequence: TGTGCCAGCAGCCTCGGGACAGGGGCGGCCGAGCAGTACTTC.

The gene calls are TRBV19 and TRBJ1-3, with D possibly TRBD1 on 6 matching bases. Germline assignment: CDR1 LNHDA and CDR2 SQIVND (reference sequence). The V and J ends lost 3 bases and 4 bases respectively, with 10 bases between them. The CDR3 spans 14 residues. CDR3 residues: CASSMGASGNTIYF. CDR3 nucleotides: TGTGCCAGTAGTATGGGGGCGTCAGGAAACACCATATATTTT.

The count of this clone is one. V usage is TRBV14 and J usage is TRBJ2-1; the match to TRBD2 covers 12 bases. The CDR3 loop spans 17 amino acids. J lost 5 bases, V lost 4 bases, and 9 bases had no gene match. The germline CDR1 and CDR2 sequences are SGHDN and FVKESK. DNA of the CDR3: TGTGCCAGCAGCCTCCGAAGGACTAGCGGGATGCACAATGAGCAGTTCTTC. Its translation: CASSLRRTSGMHNEQFF.

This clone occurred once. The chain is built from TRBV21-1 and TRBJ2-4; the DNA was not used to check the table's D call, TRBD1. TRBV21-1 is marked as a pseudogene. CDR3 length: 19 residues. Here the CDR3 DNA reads TGTGCCAGCACCTCACTACTGAATGGAGCAGGGATAGCCAAAAACATTCAGTACTTC. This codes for CASTSLLNGAGIAKNIQYF.

CDR3 bases: TGTGCCAGCAGCGCCCAGCACGGGGGTAACACCGGGGAGCTGTTTTTT. This encodes CASSAQHGGNTGELFF. The rearrangement uses TRBV9 and TRBJ2-2, with a possible D match to TRBD2 (6 bases). V lost 3 bases, J lost 2 bases, and 14 bases lay in between. The CDR3 sequence is 16 residues long. CDR1 SGDLS and CDR2 YYNGEE come from the germline V gene.

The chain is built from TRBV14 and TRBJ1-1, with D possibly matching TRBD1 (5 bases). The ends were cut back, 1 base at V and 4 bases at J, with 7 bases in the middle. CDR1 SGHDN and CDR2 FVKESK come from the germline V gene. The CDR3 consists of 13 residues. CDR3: CASSQGGSTEAFF. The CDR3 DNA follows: TGTGCCAGCAGCCAAGGGGGCAGCACTGAAGCTTTCTTT.

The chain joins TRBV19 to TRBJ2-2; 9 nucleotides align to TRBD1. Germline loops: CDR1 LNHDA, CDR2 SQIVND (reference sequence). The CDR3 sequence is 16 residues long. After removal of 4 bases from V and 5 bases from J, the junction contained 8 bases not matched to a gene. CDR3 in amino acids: CASSTRPGTGTGELFF. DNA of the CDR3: TGTGCCAGTAGTACCCGTCCCGGGACAGGGACCGGGGAGCTGTTTTTT.

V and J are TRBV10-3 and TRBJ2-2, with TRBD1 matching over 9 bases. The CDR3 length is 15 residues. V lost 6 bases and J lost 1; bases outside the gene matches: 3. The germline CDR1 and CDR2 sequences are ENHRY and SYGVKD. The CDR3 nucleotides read TGTGCCATCAGGGGGGACAGGGAGAACACCGGGGAGCTGTTTTTT. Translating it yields CAIRGDRENTGELFF.

CDR3 nucleotide sequence: TGTGCCTGGGGACCCTCCGAGGGTAGTGGGTCCTACGAGCAGTACTTC. Its translation: CAWGPSEGSGSYEQYF. The rearrangement uses TRBV30 and TRBJ2-7, with D tentatively TRBD2 (5 bases). V lost 5 bases to trimming and J lost 1 base, with 21 bases between them. The CDR3 is 16 amino acids. Germline V lookup: CDR1 GTSNPN, CDR2 SVGIG (reference sequence).

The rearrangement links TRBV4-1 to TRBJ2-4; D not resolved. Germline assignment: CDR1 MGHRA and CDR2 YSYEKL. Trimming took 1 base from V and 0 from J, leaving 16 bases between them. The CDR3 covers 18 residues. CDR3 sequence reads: CASSQVFRQHLAKNIQYF. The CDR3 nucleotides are TGCGCCAGCAGCCAAGTCTTCAGGCAACATCTAGCCAAAAACATTCAGTACTTC.

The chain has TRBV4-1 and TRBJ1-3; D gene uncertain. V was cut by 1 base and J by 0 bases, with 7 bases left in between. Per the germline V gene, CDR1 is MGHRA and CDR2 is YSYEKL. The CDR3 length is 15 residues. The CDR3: CASSQGHTSGNTIYF. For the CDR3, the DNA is TGCGCCAGCAGCCAAGGACACACCTCTGGAAACACCATATATTTT.

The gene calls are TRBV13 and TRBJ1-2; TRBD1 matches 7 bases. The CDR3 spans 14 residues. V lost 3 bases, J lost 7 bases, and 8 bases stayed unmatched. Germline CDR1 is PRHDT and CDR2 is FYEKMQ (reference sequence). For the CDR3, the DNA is TGTGCCAGCAGCTTGACAGGGCTGGTCGGTGGCTACACCTTC. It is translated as CASSLTGLVGGYTF.

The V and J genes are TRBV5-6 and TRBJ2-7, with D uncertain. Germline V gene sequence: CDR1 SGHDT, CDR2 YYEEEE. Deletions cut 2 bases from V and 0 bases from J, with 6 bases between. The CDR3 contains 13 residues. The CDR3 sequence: CASSFPSSYEQYF. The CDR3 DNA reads TGTGCCAGCAGCTTCCCCAGCTCCTACGAGCAGTACTTC.

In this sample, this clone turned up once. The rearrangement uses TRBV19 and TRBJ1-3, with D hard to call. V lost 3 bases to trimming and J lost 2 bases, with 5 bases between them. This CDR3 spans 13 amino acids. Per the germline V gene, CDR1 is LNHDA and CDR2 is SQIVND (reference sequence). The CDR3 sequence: CASSIWPGNTIYF. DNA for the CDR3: TGTGCCAGTAGTATTTGGCCTGGAAACACCATATATTTT.